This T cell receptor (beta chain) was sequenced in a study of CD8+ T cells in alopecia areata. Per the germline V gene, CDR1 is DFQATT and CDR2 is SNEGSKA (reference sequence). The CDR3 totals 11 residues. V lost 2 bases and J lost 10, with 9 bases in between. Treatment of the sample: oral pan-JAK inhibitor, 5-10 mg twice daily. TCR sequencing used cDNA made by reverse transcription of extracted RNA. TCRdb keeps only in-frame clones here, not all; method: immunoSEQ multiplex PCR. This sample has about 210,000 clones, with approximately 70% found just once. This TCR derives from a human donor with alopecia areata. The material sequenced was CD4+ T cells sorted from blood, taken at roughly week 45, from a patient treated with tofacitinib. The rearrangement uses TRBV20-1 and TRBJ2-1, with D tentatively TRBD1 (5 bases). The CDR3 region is CSARKQGEQFF. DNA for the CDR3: TGCAGTGCTAGAAAGCAGGGCGAGCAGTTCTTC.